Presented here are 25 T cell receptor beta chains from one specimen sequenced in a study of a mutant IDH1 vaccine in newly diagnosed glioma. The antigens of these receptors remain unknown. The time point here: week 35, safety follow-up. Vaccination comprised doses that each held 300 ug of mutant IDH1 20-mer peptide, plus topical imiquimod. Only in-frame clones appear in the TCRdb table, and some are missing; sequencing was by immunoSEQ multiplex PCR. The profile covers tens of thousands of clones, with 74% appearing a single time and about 4.9% taken by the ten largest. The input for sequencing was PBMCs, taken from a glioma patient whose treatment included an IDH1 peptide vaccine. These receptors were taken from a man between 50 and 59 years old with glioma.

V gene TRBV4-1 combines with J gene TRBJ1-1; D gene uncertain. Trimming took off 4 bases at V and 1 base at J, with 7 bases between the two ends. This CDR3 is 13 amino acids long. From germline, CDR1 is MGHRA and CDR2 YSYEKL. CDR3 protein: CASSLTGNTEAFF. The DNA for the CDR3 is TGCGCCAGCAGCCTTACGGGGAACACTGAAGCTTTCTTT.

The J gene is TRBJ2-2, the V gene TRBV9; 9 bases are shared with TRBD1. The germline CDR1 and CDR2 sequences are SGDLS and YYNGEE. Trimming took 3 bases from V and 3 from J; bases not matched to a gene: 6. CDR3 length: 16 residues. The CDR3 DNA reads TGTGCCAGCAGCGCCGGGACAGGGCCGTACACCGGGGAGCTGTTTTTT. Its protein product is CASSAGTGPYTGELFF.

V is TRBV7-9 and J is TRBJ2-5, with D hard to call. In germline, CDR1 is SEHNR, CDR2 FQNEAQ (reference sequence). The CDR3 runs to 12 residues. Trimming pared 2 bases from V and 2 bases from J, leaving 3 bases between. In DNA form, the CDR3 reads TGTGCCAGCAGCTTAACGCAAGAGACCCAGTACTTC. It translates to CASSLTQETQYF.

V usage is TRBV27 and J usage is TRBJ2-7, with TRBD1 matching 7 bases. There are 12 residues in the CDR3. V shed 5 bases and J 5 bases; nucleotides not matched to a gene: 3. Germline assignment: CDR1 MNHEY and CDR2 SMNVEV (reference sequence). Written as DNA, the CDR3 is TGTGCCAGCAGTCTTCAGGGGGACGAGCAGTACTTC. Translation: CASSLQGDEQYF.

This rearrangement joins TRBV5-6 to TRBJ2-1; 7 bases line up with TRBD2. Trimming at V came to 0 bases and at J to 6 bases, leaving 3 bases not matched to a gene. There are 14 residues in the CDR3. The germline gives CDR1 SGHDT, CDR2 YYEEEE. CDR3 residues: CASSLGLAVNEQFF. In DNA, the CDR3 is TGTGCCAGCAGCTTGGGACTAGCCGTCAATGAGCAGTTCTTC.

The chain links TRBV9 to TRBJ1-1; D unclear. The CDR3 sequence is 13 residues long. Germline V gene sequence: CDR1 SGDLS, CDR2 YYNGEE. Trimming removed 2 bases from V and 6 bases from J, with 11 bases in between. The CDR3 DNA reads TGTGCCAGCAGCGTCAGTCAGGAGGCTGAAGCTTTCTTT. Translating it yields CASSVSQEAEAFF.

The chain combines TRBV11-3 with TRBJ2-7; no firm D call. Germline V CDR1 and CDR2: SGHNT, YENEEA. There are 12 residues in the CDR3. The V end lost 3 bases, the J end lost 7 bases, and 10 bases lay between the germline ends. DNA of the CDR3: TGTGCCAGCAGCTTCGGTCCCGCTGAGCAGTACTTC. Residues: CASSFGPAEQYF. The variable domain in full, with the rest retrieved from reference TRBV11-3 and TRBJ2-7, is EAGVVQSPRYKIIEKKQPVAFWCNPISGHNTLYWYLQNLGQGPELLIRYENEEAVDDSQLPKDRFSAERLKGVDSTLKIQPAELGDSAVYLCASSFGPAEQYFGPGTRLTVT.

The V gene is TRBV27, the J gene TRBJ1-2, with TRBD1 identical over 9 bases. Germline CDR1 reads MNHEY; CDR2 reads SMNVEV (reference sequence). CDR3 length: 15 amino acids. Losses at the gene ends were 7 bases for V and 4 bases for J; bases not matched to a gene: 10. The CDR3 sequence is CASTPNRGLFYGYTF. In nucleotides, the CDR3 is TGTGCCAGCACGCCAAACAGGGGGCTTTTCTATGGCTACACCTTC.

This clone was observed a few times. V gene TRBV30 combines with J gene TRBJ1-5; D call uncertain. Trimming removed 0 bases at V and 3 bases at J, with 6 bases between. This CDR3 is 13 amino acids long. CDR1 is GTSNPN, CDR2 SVGIG, per germline (reference sequence). CDR3 DNA sequence: TGTGCCTGGAGTGTAGGGCCCAATCAGCCCCAGCATTTT. The encoded protein is CAWSVGPNQPQHF.

This chain links TRBV18 with TRBJ1-6; D unresolved. CDR1 is KGHSH and CDR2 is LQKENI in the germline V gene. V was shortened by 4 bases and J by 7 bases, with 11 bases between the two germline ends. The CDR3 has 14 amino acids. The CDR3 spells CASSRNAENSPLHF. In nucleotides, the CDR3 is TGTGCCAGCTCACGTAATGCCGAAAATTCACCCCTCCACTTT. Variable domain in full (rest from reference TRBV18 and TRBJ1-6): NAGVMQNPRHLVRRRGQEARLRCSPMKGHSHVYWYRQLPEEGLKFMVYLQKENIIDESGMPKERFSAEFPKEGPSILRIQQVVRGDSAAYFCASSRNAENSPLHFGNGTRLTVT.

CDR3 DNA sequence: TGTGCCAGCAGCGTAGCCACCTCGAACACCGGGGAGCTGTTTTTT. Amino acids: CASSVATSNTGELFF. This chain links TRBV9 with TRBJ2-2; no clear D gene. Trimming pared 0 bases from V and 0 bases from J, leaving 6 bases between. This CDR3 is 15 amino acids long. Germline CDR1 SGDLS, CDR2 YYNGEE.

This clone came up a few times. The chain combines TRBV10-3 with TRBJ1-2, with a tentative D call TRBD1 (5 bases). The V end lost 7 bases, the J end lost 1 base, and 16 bases lay between the germline ends. Germline V CDR1 and CDR2: ENHRY, SYGVKD. There are 15 residues in the CDR3. The CDR3 nucleotides read TGTGCCATCAACCGGGCAGGGCTCGATAACTATGGCTACACCTTC. It is translated as CAINRAGLDNYGYTF.

Comments on this clone: This sample includes further DNA sequences coding for the same CDR3. The chain combines TRBV20-1 with TRBJ2-1, with a possible D match to TRBD1 (6 bases). This CDR3 region has 11 residues. Trimming took off 3 bases at V and 8 bases at J, with 8 bases between the two ends. The germline V gene has CDR1 DFQATT and CDR2 SNEGSKA (reference sequence). CDR3 amino acids: CSASQGHEQFF. For the CDR3, the DNA is TGCAGTGCTAGCCAGGGGCATGAGCAGTTCTTC.

The chain joins TRBV4-1 to TRBJ1-3; D not certain. This CDR3 spans 17 amino acids. The ends were cut back, 1 base at V and 0 bases at J, with 13 bases in the middle. Germline CDR1 MGHRA, CDR2 YSYEKL. The CDR3 region has the DNA TGCGCCAGCAGCCAAGTGGCAGGACCGCTCTCTGGAAACACCATATATTTT. Residues: CASSQVAGPLSGNTIYF.

The chain couples TRBV7-8 to TRBJ1-3; D remains ambiguous. V shed 1 base and J shed 7 bases, with 5 bases lying between them. The CDR3 has 12 amino acids. Germline-derived CDR1 and CDR2 are SGHVS and FQNEAQ. CDR3 protein: CASSLVGNTIYF. The CDR3 DNA follows: TGTGCCAGCAGCTTAGTAGGGAACACCATATATTTT.

V is TRBV7-2 and J is TRBJ2-5; 8 nucleotides agree with TRBD1. J gave up 5 bases and V 1 base, and 6 bases lay outside the gene matches. The germline V gene encodes CDR1 SGHTA and CDR2 FQGNSA. This CDR3 spans 15 amino acids. The CDR3 protein is CASSLVSRGLETQYF. In DNA form, the CDR3 reads TGTGCCAGCAGCTTAGTCTCCAGGGGGCTTGAGACCCAGTACTTC. Looking up the rest from reference TRBV7-2 and TRBJ2-5 gives the full variable domain: GAGVSQSPSNKVTEKGKDVELRCDPISGHTALYWYRQSLGQGLEFLIYFQGNSAPDKSGLPSDRFSAERTGGSVSTLTIQRTQQEDSAVYLCASSLVSRGLETQYFGPGTRLLVL.

The chain joins TRBV4-3 to TRBJ1-2, with D unresolved. The V and J ends lost 4 bases and 0 bases respectively, with 15 bases between them. The CDR3 totals 16 residues. CDR1 is LGHNA and CDR2 is YSLEER in the germline V gene. The CDR3 DNA reads as TGCGCCAGCAGCCGCCAGAGGGATATTTCTAACTATGGCTACACCTTC. Translation: CASSRQRDISNYGYTF.

This clone turned up a few times. The identical CDR3 is also encoded by other nucleotide sequences in the sample. The chain couples TRBV10-2 to TRBJ1-5, with 9 bases lining up with TRBD1. Germline V lookup: CDR1 WSHSY, CDR2 SAAADI. This CDR3 region has 15 residues. The junction had 2 bases not matched to a gene; V was cut back by 1 base and J by 4 bases. Here the CDR3 DNA reads TGCGCCAGCAGTGAGTTTGGACAGGGGAATCAGCCCCAGCATTTT. As protein: CASSEFGQGNQPQHF.

The chain employs TRBV10-3 and TRBJ2-7, with a possible D match to TRBD2 (6 bases). With 10 bases removed from V and 0 bases from J, the gap between germline ends came to 25 bases. Germline V gives CDR1 ENHRY, CDR2 SYGVKD. The CDR3 has 17 residues. Written as DNA, the CDR3 is TGTGCCACCCCCGGGACTCACGAACCAACTAGCTCCTACGAGCAGTACTTC. This encodes CATPGTHEPTSSYEQYF.

The J gene is TRBJ2-7, the V gene TRBV15; D is perhaps TRBD2 (6 bases). Germline CDR1 is LNHNV and CDR2 is YYDKDF (reference sequence). The CDR3 has 14 amino acids. Deletions cut 0 bases from V and 4 bases from J, with 10 bases between. This chain's CDR3 is CATSRDRGLYEQYF. CDR3 in DNA: TGTGCCACCAGCAGAGATCGGGGACTTTACGAGCAGTACTTC.

This clone appeared a few times. The rearrangement links TRBV2 to TRBJ2-7; 7 positions match TRBD2. The CDR3 is made up of 15 amino acids. J gave up 2 bases and V 3 bases, and 7 bases lay outside the gene matches. Per germline, CDR1 SNHLY and CDR2 FYNNEI. This CDR3 reads CASSELAAGAYEQYF. CDR3 in DNA: TGTGCCAGCAGTGAGCTGGCGGCGGGGGCCTACGAGCAGTACTTC.

The V call is TRBV30, the J call TRBJ2-2; TRBD1 is a possible D gene (7 bases). With 4 bases removed from V and 4 bases from J, the gap between germline ends came to 10 bases. Germline values: CDR1 GTSNPN, CDR2 SVGIG (reference sequence). The CDR3 is 13 residues long. CDR3 loop: CAWTQGGTGELFF. The CDR3 nucleotides are TGTGCCTGGACCCAGGGGGGCACCGGGGAGCTGTTTTTT. Drawing the rest from reference TRBV30 and TRBJ2-2, the complete variable domain is SQTIHQWPATLVQPVGSPLSLECTVEGTSNPNLYWYRQAAGRGLQLLFYSVGIGQISSEVPQNLSASRPQDRQFILSSKKLLLSDSGFYLCAWTQGGTGELFFGEGSRLTVL.

This chain links TRBV10-3 with TRBJ2-3, with D possibly TRBD2 on 6 matching bases. This CDR3 has 13 residues. With 7 bases removed from V and 2 bases from J, the gap between germline ends came to 10 bases. Germline V gene data show CDR1 as ENHRY and CDR2 as SYGVKD. In nucleotides, the CDR3 is TGTGCCATCAAGGGACTTTACACAGATACGCAGTATTTT. Translating gives CAIKGLYTDTQYF.

The V call is TRBV9, the J call TRBJ2-2, with unresolved D. This CDR3 is built from 17 residues. The V gene's germline CDR1 is SGDLS and CDR2 YYNGEE. V was cut by 0 bases and J by 3 bases, with 15 bases left in between. The CDR3, as DNA: TGTGCCAGCAGCGTAGGAACCCAAATTCGTGACACCGGGGAGCTGTTTTTT. It translates to CASSVGTQIRDTGELFF. The full variable domain, with the rest looked up from reference TRBV9 and TRBJ2-2, is DSGVTQTPKHLITATGQRVTLRCSPRSGDLSVYWYQQSLDQGLQFLIQYYNGEERAKGNILERFSAQQFPDLHSELNLSSLELGDSALYFCASSVGTQIRDTGELFFGEGSRLTVL.

This clone was counted a few times. This chain connects TRBV4-1 to TRBJ2-1, with D possibly being TRBD2 (5 bases). Germline lookup yields CDR1 MGHRA and CDR2 YSYEKL. The CDR3 totals 13 residues. The ends were cut back, 1 base at V and 10 bases at J, with 11 bases in the middle. The CDR3 coding sequence is TGCGCCAGCAGCCAAGTCCTAGCTTACGAGCAGTTCTTC. Its translation: CASSQVLAYEQFF.